Presented here are 29 T cell receptor beta chains from one specimen sequenced in a study of shared clonotypes between healthy human individuals. Some clones are missing from TCRdb's copy, which holds only in-frame ones; the method was immunoSEQ multiplex PCR. The sample includes approximately 250,000 clones, about 65% of them seen just once. The specimen sequenced was memory CD4+ T cells sorted from blood. This sample's subset: CD45RA-negative fraction. The receptor set was obtained from a man between 25 and 39 years old in good health.

CDR3 sequence (DNA): TGTGCCTGGAGTGTAACCCTCTATGGCTACACCTTC. This translates into CAWSVTLYGYTF. The rearrangement uses TRBV30 and TRBJ1-2; D gene uncertain. CDR1 and CDR2 from the germline V gene are GTSNPN and SVGIG (reference sequence). V was shortened by 0 bases and J by 4 bases, with 6 bases between the two germline ends. The CDR3 consists of 12 residues.

Details on this clone: Other nucleotide sequences from this sample produce the same CDR3. This chain joins TRBV6-1 and TRBJ2-7, with D hard to call. Germline V gene lookup returns CDR1 MNHNS and CDR2 SASEGT. V was clipped by 2 bases and J by 4 bases, with 3 bases between them. This CDR3 comprises 11 residues. The DNA of the CDR3 is TGTGCCAGCAGTGAAAAATACGAGCAGTACTTC. Protein sequence: CASSEKYEQYF.

This clone turned up a few times. The chain has TRBV6-1 and TRBJ2-7; 8 positions agree with TRBD2. V was pared by 10 bases and J by 3 bases, with 8 bases of the junction left unmatched. Germline assignment: CDR1 MNHNS and CDR2 SASEGT. There are 13 residues in the CDR3. DNA for the CDR3: TGTGCCACCATCCGGGGGGGTTTCTACGAGCAGTACTTC. It specifies CATIRGGFYEQYF.

CDR3 in amino acids: CASSLGGEAFF. CDR3 nucleotide sequence: TGTGCCAGCAGTTTAGGGGGTGAAGCTTTCTTT. V and J are TRBV28 and TRBJ1-1, with D maybe TRBD1 (5 bases). The ends were cut back, 2 bases at V and 7 bases at J, with 5 bases in the middle. Germline V gene sequence: CDR1 MDHEN, CDR2 SYDVKM. This CDR3 comprises 11 residues.

The rearrangement uses TRBV25-1 and TRBJ2-7, with 7 bases that match TRBD1. Germline V gene lookup returns CDR1 MGHDK and CDR2 SYGVNS. Unmatched junction bases numbered 7, after V lost 2 bases and J lost 6 bases. There are 14 residues in the CDR3. In nucleotides, the CDR3 is TGTGCCAGCAGTGAAGGTAGACAGGGACGCGAGCAGTACTTC. Translating gives CASSEGRQGREQYF.

This chain uses TRBV7-2 with TRBJ2-3; no clear D gene. The CDR3 has 16 amino acids. Germline CDR1 SGHTA, CDR2 FQGNSA. V was shortened by 5 bases and J by 1 base, with 16 bases between the two germline ends. This chain's CDR3 is CASSPRRRLGTDTQYF. In nucleotides, the CDR3 is TGTGCCAGCAGCCCGCGGCGGAGATTGGGCACAGATACGCAGTATTTT.

The rearrangement uses TRBV5-1 and TRBJ2-7; TRBD1 aligns across 7 bases. This CDR3 has 15 residues. CDR1 and CDR2 from the germline V gene are SGHRS and YFSETQ. V dropped 4 bases and J dropped 6; count of bases not matched to a gene: 13. Written as DNA, the CDR3 is TGCGCCAGCAGCCCGCTGACAGGGACGACAACCGAGCAGTACTTC. It yields the protein CASSPLTGTTTEQYF.

This clone was observed many times. The gene calls are TRBV10-3 and TRBJ2-7, with 9 bases identical to TRBD1. J lost 6 bases, V lost 6 bases, and 6 bases had no gene match. The CDR3 sequence is 13 residues long. Germline values: CDR1 ENHRY, CDR2 SYGVKD. The CDR3 DNA follows: TGTGCCATCAGCCGGGACAGGGAGGGCGAGCAGTACTTC. This encodes CAISRDREGEQYF.

The chain joins TRBV5-1 to TRBJ2-1; tentative D call: TRBD1 (6 bases). Trimming took 7 bases from V and 1 from J, leaving 18 bases between them. CDR3 length equals 16 residues. Germline V gene lookup returns CDR1 SGHRS and CDR2 YFSETQ. CDR3 protein: CASSLTGGQSYNEQFF. The CDR3 DNA sequence: TGCGCCAGCTCTTTGACCGGCGGACAGTCCTACAATGAGCAGTTCTTC.

The rearrangement links TRBV18 to TRBJ1-3, with a weak D call TRBD1 (6 bases). Trimming stripped 11 bases from V and 2 bases from J, with 13 bases between. CDR1 and CDR2 (germline): KGHSH, LQKENI. The CDR3 extends over 13 amino acids. CDR3 residues: CAGTTGTGNTIYF. The CDR3 nucleotides read TGTGCCGGAACAACAGGGACTGGAAACACCATATATTTT.

This clone was seen a handful of times. The chain links TRBV2 to TRBJ1-1; tentatively, D is TRBD1 (5 bases). The germline gives CDR1 SNHLY, CDR2 FYNNEI. V was shortened by 2 bases and J by 5 bases, with 15 bases between the two germline ends. The CDR3 spans 15 residues. The CDR3 nucleotides are TGTGCCAGCAGTGAAATTTCGTCTGGGGGTACTGAAGCTTTCTTT. Translated: CASSEISSGGTEAFF.

This sequence joins TRBV28 and TRBJ1-2; possibly TRBD1 for D (6 bases). This CDR3 is built from 16 residues. V was clipped by 1 base and J by 5 bases, with 17 bases between them. Germline loops: CDR1 MDHEN, CDR2 SYDVKM. DNA of the CDR3: TGTGCCAGCAGTTTATCTGGGAAACAGGGTGAGTATGGCTACACCTTC. Residues: CASSLSGKQGEYGYTF.

V gene TRBV6-1 combines with J gene TRBJ2-3, with a tentative D call TRBD1 (5 bases). The CDR3 length is 15 residues. V lost 6 bases, J lost 2 bases, and 15 bases lay in between. Germline assignment: CDR1 MNHNS and CDR2 SASEGT. As DNA, the CDR3 is TGTGCCAGCAGCCCAACAGGTTGGGTCACAGATACGCAGTATTTT. Translated, it gives CASSPTGWVTDTQYF.

The V call is TRBV7-6, the J call TRBJ2-5, with 9 bases that match TRBD2. The CDR3 is 17 residues long. V was clipped by 1 base and J by 5 bases; unmatched bases: 11. Looked up from germline, CDR1 is SGHVS and CDR2 is FNYEAQ. CDR3 nucleotides: TGTGCCAGCAGCTTAGAAGGAGGTAGCGGGAGAGTGGAGACCCAGTACTTC. Protein product: CASSLEGGSGRVETQYF.

This clone was counted ten times or more. The chain uses TRBV5-4 and TRBJ1-2; 9 bases fit TRBD1. Germline V gives CDR1 SGHNT, CDR2 YYREEE (reference sequence). The CDR3 runs to 14 residues. The V segment lost 3 bases and the J segment 7 bases; nucleotides outside the gene matches: 7. The CDR3 coding sequence is TGTGCCAGCAGCTCCGCCACAGGGGGCCGTGGCTACACCTTC. It encodes CASSSATGGRGYTF. The full variable domain, in which reference TRBV5-4 and TRBJ1-2 provide the parts outside the CDR3, is ETGVTQSPTHLIKTRGQQVTLRCSSQSGHNTVSWYQQALGQGPQFIFQYYREEENGRGNFPPRFSGLQFPNYSSELNVNALELDDSALYLCASSSATGGRGYTFGSGTRLTVV.

The V call is TRBV5-1, the J call TRBJ2-5; TRBD1 matches 7 bases. The CDR3 length is 15 residues. V shed 3 bases and J 2 bases; nucleotides not matched to a gene: 7. Germline-derived CDR1 and CDR2 are SGHRS and YFSETQ. CDR3 DNA: TGCGCCAGCAGCTCGCTGGGACAGAGACAAGAGACCCAGTACTTC. As protein: CASSSLGQRQETQYF.

This clone was seen at least ten times. The V call is TRBV10-1, the J call TRBJ2-1, with D uncertain. CDR1 WNHNN and CDR2 SYGVQD come from the germline V gene (reference sequence). With 6 bases removed from V and 12 bases from J, the gap between germline ends came to 15 bases. CDR3 length: 12 amino acids. The DNA for the CDR3 is TGCGCCAGCAGCGCATACAGTTCTCCGCAGTTCTTC. It yields the protein CASSAYSSPQFF.

This clone was observed a handful of times. The rearrangement links TRBV5-1 to TRBJ2-1, with TRBD2 matching 10 bases. Germline V gene data show CDR1 as SGHRS and CDR2 as YFSETQ. This CDR3 is built from 15 residues. Trimming at V came to 1 base and at J to 9 bases, leaving 7 bases not matched to a gene. Here the CDR3 reads CASSLKAGGPGEQFF. DNA for the CDR3: TGCGCCAGCAGCTTGAAAGCGGGAGGGCCGGGTGAGCAGTTCTTC.

This chain links TRBV19 with TRBJ2-5; 10 bases are a match to TRBD1. With 7 bases clipped from V and 4 bases from J, the junction kept 6 bases outside the gene matches. The CDR3 runs 14 residues. CDR1 is LNHDA and CDR2 is SQIVND in the germline V gene (reference sequence). CDR3 residues: CASTPTGGGETQYF. In DNA, the CDR3 is TGTGCCAGTACCCCGACAGGGGGCGGAGAGACCCAGTACTTC.

This clone was detected only a few times. The V gene is TRBV6-1, the J gene TRBJ2-1; 10 bases line up with TRBD2. The V gene end was trimmed by 4 bases and the J gene end by 7 bases; junction bases not matched to a gene: 10. The CDR3 length is 16 residues. Germline assignment: CDR1 MNHNS and CDR2 SASEGT. The CDR3 DNA sequence: TGTGCCAGCAGTGCTCTAGCGGGAGTCGTGGGTAATGAGCAGTTCTTC. It yields the protein CASSALAGVVGNEQFF.

The gene calls are TRBV15 and TRBJ1-5; D is ambiguous. CDR1 and CDR2 (germline): LNHNV, YYDKDF (reference sequence). The V end was cut by 1 base, the J end by 7 bases, with 20 bases between. This CDR3 spans 17 amino acids. The CDR3 nucleotides are TGTGCCACCAGCAGAGGAACTCTTCGGAAGCAGGACCAGCCCCAGCATTTT. Amino acid sequence: CATSRGTLRKQDQPQHF.

The V and J genes are TRBV4-3 and TRBJ1-4; D not resolved. Trimming shortened V by 1 base and J by 8 bases, and 11 bases separated the two germline ends. Germline CDR1 is LGHNA and CDR2 is YSLEER. The CDR3 is 14 residues long. For the CDR3, the DNA is TGCGCCAGCAGCCAAGTTGGACGGCACGAAAAACTGTTTTTT. This codes for CASSQVGRHEKLFF.

This clone was picked up one time. This sequence joins TRBV29-1 and TRBJ2-7, with D perhaps given as TRBD1 or TRBD2 (5 bases each). V was cut by 7 bases and J by 3 bases, with 25 bases left in between. Germline V lookup: CDR1 SQVTM, CDR2 ANQGSEA. The CDR3 runs 16 residues. CDR3 in amino acids: CSAGPTGSEGFYEQYF. For the CDR3, the DNA is TGCAGCGCCGGCCCAACAGGCTCAGAGGGTTTCTACGAGCAGTACTTC.

This clone was seen more than once but under ten times. The J gene is TRBJ2-5, the V gene TRBV13; TRBD2 agrees at 11 bases. The CDR3 has 15 residues. J lost 2 bases, V lost 2 bases, and 1 base had no gene match. Germline V gene sequence: CDR1 PRHDT, CDR2 FYEKMQ (reference sequence). The CDR3 DNA reads TGTGCCAGCAGCTTAAGACTAGCGGGGCAAGAGACCCAGTACTTC. As protein: CASSLRLAGQETQYF.

The V gene is TRBV6-6, the J gene TRBJ1-4; D not certain. This CDR3 has 15 amino acids. Deletions cut 2 bases from V and 13 bases from J, with 20 bases between. CDR1 MNHNY and CDR2 SVGAGI come from the germline V gene (reference sequence). CDR3 sequence (DNA): TGTGCCAGCAGTTACCCCTCGAATCGGCAGATTAGACTGTTTTTT. It encodes CASSYPSNRQIRLFF.

V usage is TRBV6-1 and J usage is TRBJ2-7, with 9 positions matching TRBD1. Trimming cost V 7 bases and J 12 bases; bases outside gene matches: 7. From germline, CDR1 is MNHNS and CDR2 SASEGT. This CDR3 is built from 11 residues. The CDR3 protein is CASILGTGSYF. CDR3 coding DNA: TGTGCCAGCATCCTAGGGACAGGGTCGTACTTC.

The V gene is TRBV10-2, the J gene TRBJ2-3; no clear D gene. V was pared by 4 bases and J by 1 base, with 12 bases between. The CDR3 loop spans 15 amino acids. Germline V lookup: CDR1 WSHSY, CDR2 SAAADI. DNA of the CDR3: TGCGCCAGCAGTGGTGGGGATCGGCGCACAGATACGCAGTATTTT. Translation: CASSGGDRRTDTQYF.

The gene calls are TRBV5-1 and TRBJ2-2, with a tentative D call TRBD1 (7 bases). The CDR3 extends over 14 amino acids. Germline V lookup: CDR1 SGHRS, CDR2 YFSETQ. V was cut by 6 bases and J by 3 bases, with 12 bases left in between. The DNA of the CDR3 is TGCGCCAGCAATCCCAGGGGGGACACCGGGGAGCTGTTTTTT. It codes for CASNPRGDTGELFF.

The rearrangement uses TRBV6-6 and TRBJ1-1; D ambiguous. V lost 2 bases and J lost 4, with 11 bases in between. Germline assignment: CDR1 MNHNY and CDR2 SVGAGI (reference sequence). CDR3 size: 14 residues. Here the CDR3 reads CASSYVSSVTEAFF. In DNA, the CDR3 is TGTGCCAGCAGTTACGTGTCCTCGGTCACTGAAGCTTTCTTT.